These 23 T cell receptor beta chains were sequenced from one sample in a study of CXCR3-negative and CXCR3-positive naive CD8 T cells. Via 5' RACE with UMI labels, TRB cDNA libraries were prepared. TCRdb re-called the 5' RACE reads; one entry per CDR3 protein, DNA not given. In all, the sample yields about 43,000 distinct CDR3 sequences. Sequenced material: memory CD8+ T cells from blood. Receptor source: a human donor in good health. Some clones in this sample may be carry-over from other donors' samples.

CDR3 in amino acids: CAISQDSLNQPQHF. V and J are TRBV10-3 and TRBJ1-5; the TCRdb D gene call, TRBD1, has no DNA to confirm it. CDR1 is ENHRY, CDR2 SYGVKD, per germline. The CDR3 covers 14 residues.

The chain is built from TRBV11-2 and TRBJ2-5; TCRdb outputs TRBD2, but without DNA this stays unchecked. Germline assignment: CDR1 SGHAT and CDR2 FQNNGV. This CDR3 comprises 17 residues. The CDR3 loop is CASSSGLRQRRQETQYF.

This chain links TRBV20-1 with TRBJ2-2. The germline CDR1 and CDR2 sequences are DFQATT and SNEGSKA (reference sequence). The CDR3 is 15 residues long. CDR3 in amino acids: CSARDLQANTGELFF.

This rearrangement joins TRBV20-1 to TRBJ2-1; TCRdb indicates TRBD2, and absent DNA this call remains unverified. CDR1 and CDR2 (germline): DFQATT, SNEGSKA (reference sequence). The length of the CDR3 is 12 residues. The CDR3 sequence: CSARGRGIEQFF.

The chain employs TRBV20-1 and TRBJ2-2; TCRdb selects TRBD1, and the lack of DNA leaves this call unchecked. CDR1 is DFQATT, CDR2 SNEGSKA, per germline (reference sequence). The CDR3 has 14 residues. The CDR3 here is CSARRQGVSGELFF.

The chain is built from TRBV4-1 and TRBJ2-7; the D gene TCRdb calls, TRBD1, cannot be checked with no DNA. Germline V lookup: CDR1 MGHRA, CDR2 YSYEKL. This CDR3 has 16 residues. The CDR3 loop is CASSPQGQGSSYEQYF.

This chain joins TRBV11-3 and TRBJ1-4. Germline-derived CDR1 and CDR2 are SGHNT and YENEEA. The CDR3 has 13 residues. CDR3: CASSSPEGGKLFF.

The chain employs TRBV28 and TRBJ1-2. Germline V gene data show CDR1 as MDHEN and CDR2 as SYDVKM. The CDR3 extends over 15 amino acids. CDR3 loop: CASSLILGANYGYTF.

The genes are TRBV4-1 and TRBJ2-3; there is no DNA to check the TCRdb D call of TRBD2. The CDR3 covers 15 residues. CDR1 is MGHRA and CDR2 is YSYEKL in the germline V gene. The CDR3 loop reads CASRKTGLVADTQYF.

This chain joins TRBV19 and TRBJ2-2; TCRdb picks TRBD2, but there is no DNA to check that call. CDR3 size: 16 residues. Per the germline V gene, CDR1 is LNHDA and CDR2 is SQIVND (reference sequence). The CDR3 is CASSIGTRGGTGELFF.

V gene TRBV28 combines with J gene TRBJ2-6; the TRBD2 assignment by TCRdb is unverifiable without DNA. The CDR3 contains 17 residues. CDR1 is MDHEN and CDR2 is SYDVKM in the germline V gene. The CDR3 sequence: CASFAGALHSGANVLTF.

The rearrangement uses TRBV3-1 and TRBJ2-1; with no DNA, the TCRdb D assignment of TRBD1 cannot be verified. The CDR3 loop spans 17 amino acids. Germline CDR1 is LGHDT and CDR2 is YNNKEL (reference sequence). The CDR3 protein is CASSQDPDRAIETEQFF.

The chain uses TRBV20-1 and TRBJ1-6; with no DNA, the TCRdb D assignment of TRBD1 cannot be verified. The CDR3 length is 15 residues. Germline V gene data show CDR1 as DFQATT and CDR2 as SNEGSKA (reference sequence). CDR3 region: CSASYSRGGNSPLHF.

The CDR3 here is CASRPGVGNQPQHF. V is TRBV10-2 and J is TRBJ1-5; lacking DNA, the TRBD1 call made by TCRdb goes unchecked. This CDR3 contains 14 residues. CDR1 is WSHSY and CDR2 is SAAADI in the germline V gene.

V is TRBV15 and J is TRBJ2-5; TCRdb selects TRBD2, and the lack of DNA leaves this call unchecked. Looked up from germline, CDR1 is LNHNV and CDR2 is YYDKDF (reference sequence). The CDR3 runs 16 residues. CDR3 region: CATSRDQAQPQETQYF.

The chain combines TRBV7-9 with TRBJ2-7; TCRdb selects TRBD1, and the lack of DNA leaves this call unchecked. CDR3 length: 15 amino acids. The germline CDR1 and CDR2 sequences are SEHNR and FQNEAQ (reference sequence). This CDR3 reads CASSRHQGDYYEQYF. The whole variable domain, remainder taken from reference TRBV7-9 and TRBJ2-7, is DTGVSQNPRHKITKRGQNVTFRCDPISEHNRLYWYRQTLGQGPEFLTYFQNEAQLEKSRLLSDRFSAERPKGSFSTLEIQRTEQGDSAMYLCASSRHQGDYYEQYFGPGTRLTVT.

The chain recombines TRBV29-1 with TRBJ1-1. The CDR3 is 15 amino acids. CDR1 is SQVTM, CDR2 ANQGSEA, per germline. The CDR3 region is CSVVRTVHLWTEAFF.

The chain combines TRBV7-9 with TRBJ1-4. CDR1 and CDR2 from the germline V gene are SEHNR and FQNEAQ (reference sequence). This CDR3 contains 15 residues. CDR3 sequence: CASSPRTGGDEKLFF.

CDR3 protein: CASSEYETQYF. The rearrangement joins TRBV2 to TRBJ2-5. The CDR3 is 11 residues long. CDR1 is SNHLY and CDR2 is FYNNEI in the germline V gene.

This chain links TRBV12-5 with TRBJ2-4; TCRdb's D call of TRBD1 is untestable without DNA. CDR3 length equals 17 residues. Per germline, CDR1 LGHNT and CDR2 FRNRAP. Here the CDR3 reads CASGLRGGEADKNIQYF.

The genes are TRBV7-2 and TRBJ2-2; TCRdb's D call, TRBD1, is unchecked because there is no DNA. The germline V gene has CDR1 SGHTA and CDR2 FQGNSA. The CDR3 length is 16 residues. This chain's CDR3 is CASSLNQGEVAGELFF.

The rearrangement uses TRBV11-2 and TRBJ2-7. CDR1 is SGHAT, CDR2 FQNNGV, per germline. The CDR3 has 14 amino acids. The chain's CDR3 is CASSFWRSSYEQYF.

V gene TRBV14 combines with J gene TRBJ2-3; the TCRdb call, TRBD1, lacks DNA for checking. The CDR3 is made up of 17 amino acids. Germline values: CDR1 SGHDN, CDR2 FVKESK. CDR3 sequence reads: CASSRNGQGSFRDTQYF. Supplemented by reference TRBV14 and TRBJ2-3, the full variable domain reads EAGVTQFPSHSVIEKGQTVTLRCDPISGHDNLYWYRRVMGKEIKFLLHFVKESKQDESGMPNNRFLAERTGGTYSTLKVQPAELEDSGVYFCASSRNGQGSFRDTQYFGPGTRLTVL.